This T cell receptor beta chain was identified during a study of shared clonotypes between healthy human individuals. Germline V gene sequence: CDR1 LNHDA, CDR2 SQIVND (reference sequence). The CDR3 is 19 amino acids. With V trimmed by 4 bases and J by 4 bases, 17 bases remained unmatched. Investigators spread the genomic DNA of each subset evenly over several immunoSEQ plates. The table came from immunoSEQ multiplex PCR; TCRdb's copy has only in-frame clones and leaves some out. The repertoire holds about 2.3 million clones, with about nine tenths as singletons. Study results and limitations: The study generally estimated greater richness for naive than memory subsets. It was observed that approximately 5% of naive CD4 clonotypes were shared across a handful of donors.

Remarks on this clone: Its antigen is unknown.

Sequences were obtained from naive CD4+ T cells from PBMCs. Subset in this sample: CD45RA+ positively selected. The chain employs TRBV19 and TRBJ2-3; 10 nucleotides align to TRBD2. This clonotype was obtained from a man aged 18 to 29 in good health. Some clones in this sample may be carry-over from other donors' samples. CDR3 region: CASSSGGAASGSSPDTQYF. The CDR3 DNA reads TGTGCCAGTAGTAGCGGGGGCGCGGCTAGCGGGAGTAGCCCAGATACGCAGTATTTT.